This TCR beta chain was recorded in a study of T cells in Graves' hyperthyroidism and ophthalmopathy. This clonotype occurred many times. Germline CDR1 is SGHTA and CDR2 is FQGNSA. Deletions cut 5 bases from V and 7 bases from J, with 21 bases between. The CDR3 contains 15 residues. Not enrolled were patients with uncontrolled infection, other autoimmune disease, pregnancy or lactation. RNA transcripts served as the template for amplifying TCR beta CDR3 regions. The HTBI primer set served for first-round RT-PCR of the TCR CDR3. TCRdb used MiXCR to reprocess the multiplex PCR reads, holding one entry per CDR3 protein. The sample has some 270,000 distinct CDR3 sequences, roughly 15% seen once.

This receptor was taken from a woman in her twenties or thirties with Graves' hyperthyroidism that later progressed to Graves' ophthalmopathy. The sample consisted of blood. This sequence joins TRBV7-2 and TRBJ2-7; maybe TRBD2 (6 bases). The CDR3 here is CASSLPRDPRGEQYF. Written as DNA, the CDR3 is TGTGCCAGCAGCCTGCCAAGGGACCCCCGGGGGGAGCAGTACTTC.